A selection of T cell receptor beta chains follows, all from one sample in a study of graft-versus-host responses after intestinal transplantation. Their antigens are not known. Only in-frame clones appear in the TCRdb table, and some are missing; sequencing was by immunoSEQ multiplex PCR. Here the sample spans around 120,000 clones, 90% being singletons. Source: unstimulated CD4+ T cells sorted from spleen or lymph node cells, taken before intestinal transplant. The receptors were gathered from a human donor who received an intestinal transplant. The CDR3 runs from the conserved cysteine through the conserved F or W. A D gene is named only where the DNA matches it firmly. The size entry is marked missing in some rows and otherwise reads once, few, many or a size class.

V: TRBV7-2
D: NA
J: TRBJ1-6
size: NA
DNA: TGTGCCAGCAGCTTACAAACAGGTTATAATTCACCCCTCCACTTT
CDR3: CASSLQTGYNSPLHF

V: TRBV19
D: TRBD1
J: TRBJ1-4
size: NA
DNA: TGTGCCAGTACCCCGACAGGGATCCATTCATTACGAGAAAAACTGTTTTTT
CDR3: CASTPTGIHSLREKLFF

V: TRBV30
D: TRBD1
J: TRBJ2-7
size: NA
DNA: TGTGCCTGGGCCCCCCAGGGGGCCAGAACCTACGAGCAGTACTTC
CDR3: CAWAPQGARTYEQYF

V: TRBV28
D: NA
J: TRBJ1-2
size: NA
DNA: TGTGCCAGCAATCCCTTCGGAGAATATGGCTACACCTTC
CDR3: CASNPFGEYGYTF

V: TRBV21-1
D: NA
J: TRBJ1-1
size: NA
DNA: TGTGCCAGCAGCCACACATTCCGGGACATGGACACTGAAGCTTTCTTT
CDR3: CASSHTFRDMDTEAFF

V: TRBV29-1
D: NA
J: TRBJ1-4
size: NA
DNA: TGCAGCGTTGCGGAGTTCAGTTCTGGTAATGAAAAACTGTTTTTT
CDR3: CSVAEFSSGNEKLFF

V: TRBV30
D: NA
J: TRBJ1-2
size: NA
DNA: TGTGCCTGGAGGCCGGGGGGCAGGGTTTATGGCTACACCTTC
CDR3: CAWRPGGRVYGYTF

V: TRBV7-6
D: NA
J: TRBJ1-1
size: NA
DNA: TGTGCCAGCAGCTTAGCCGGGGTGGGGAACACTGAAGCTTTCTTT
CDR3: CASSLAGVGNTEAFF

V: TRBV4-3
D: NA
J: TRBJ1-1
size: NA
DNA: TGCGCCAGCAGCCAAGAGGTTACAAGCGCTGAAGCTTTCTTT
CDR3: CASSQEVTSAEAFF

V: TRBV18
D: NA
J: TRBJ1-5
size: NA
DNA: TGTGCCAGCTCCCTCGGTAGCAATCAGCCCCAGCATTTT
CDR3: CASSLGSNQPQHF

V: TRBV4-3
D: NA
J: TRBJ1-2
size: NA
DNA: TGCGCCAGCAGCCAAGTCACACAGGGATCTGGCTACACCTTC
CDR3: CASSQVTQGSGYTF

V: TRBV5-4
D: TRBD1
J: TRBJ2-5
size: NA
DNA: TGTGCCAGCAGCGAAAGACAGGGATCCGGGACCCAGTACTTC
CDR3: CASSERQGSGTQYF

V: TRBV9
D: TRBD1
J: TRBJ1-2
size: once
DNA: TGTGCCAGCAGCCCAGGACAGGGTTCAAACTATGGCTACACCTTC
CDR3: CASSPGQGSNYGYTF

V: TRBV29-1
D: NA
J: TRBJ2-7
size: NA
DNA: TGCAGCGTTGAAAACAGGGCCTACGAGCAGTACTTC
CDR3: CSVENRAYEQYF

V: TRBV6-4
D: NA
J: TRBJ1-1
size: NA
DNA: TGTGCCAGCAGTGACTCGACGGGGACTGAAGCTTTCTTT
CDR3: CASSDSTGTEAFF

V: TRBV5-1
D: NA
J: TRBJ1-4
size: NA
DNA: TGCGCCAGCAGCTTGGCCGGTCCCCAGCGTGGAGAAAAACTGTTTTTT
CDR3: CASSLAGPQRGEKLFF

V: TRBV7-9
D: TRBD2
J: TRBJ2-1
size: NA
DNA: TGTGCCAGCAGCTTAGCGCTAGCGGGGGACCTTCTCGATGAGCAGTTCTTC
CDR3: CASSLALAGDLLDEQFF

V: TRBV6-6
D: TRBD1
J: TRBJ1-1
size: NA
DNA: TGTGCCAGCAGTTCCGGGACAGGGGGCACTGAAGCTTTCTTT
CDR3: CASSSGTGGTEAFF

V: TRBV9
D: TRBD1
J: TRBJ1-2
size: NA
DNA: TGTGCCAGCAGCGTAGGCGGGACAGGGGATTATGGCTACACCTTC
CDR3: CASSVGGTGDYGYTF

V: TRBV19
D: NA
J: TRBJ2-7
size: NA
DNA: TGTGCCAGTAGTATAGGCTCCGGCGGCCCTTGGCCCTACGAGCAGTACTTC
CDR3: CASSIGSGGPWPYEQYF

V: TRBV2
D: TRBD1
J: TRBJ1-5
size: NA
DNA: TGTGCCAGCAGCCCCACCGGGACAGGGCGGAATTTT
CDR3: CASSPTGTGRNF

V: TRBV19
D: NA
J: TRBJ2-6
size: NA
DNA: TGTGCCAGTAGCACGTACTTTTCTGGGGCCAACGTCCTGACTTTC
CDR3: CASSTYFSGANVLTF

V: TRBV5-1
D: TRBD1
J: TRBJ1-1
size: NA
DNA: TGCGCCAGCAGCCTTCTGGGACAGGGGACGAACACTGAAGCTTTCTTT
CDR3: CASSLLGQGTNTEAFF

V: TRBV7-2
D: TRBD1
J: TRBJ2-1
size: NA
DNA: TGTGCCAGCAGCTCGTTTCGGACAGGGAATGAGCAGTTCTTC
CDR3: CASSSFRTGNEQFF

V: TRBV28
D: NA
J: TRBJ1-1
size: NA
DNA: TGTGCCAGCAGTTTGGCCGCGGGCGTAACTGAAGCTTTCTTT
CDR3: CASSLAAGVTEAFF

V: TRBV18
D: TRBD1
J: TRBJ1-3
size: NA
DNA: TGTGCCAGCTCCCCGCCCGGGACAGGGGGCACGCTGAACACCATATATTTT
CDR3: CASSPPGTGGTLNTIYF

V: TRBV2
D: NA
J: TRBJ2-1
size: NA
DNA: TGTGCCAGCACCCTAAGCGGCTCCTACAATGAGCAGTTCTTC
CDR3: CASTLSGSYNEQFF

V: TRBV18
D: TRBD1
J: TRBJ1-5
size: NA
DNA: TGTGCCAGCTCACACCCCGGGACAGGTAATCAGCCCCAGCATTTT
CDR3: CASSHPGTGNQPQHF

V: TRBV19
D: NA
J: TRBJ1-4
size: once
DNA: TGTGCCAGTAGTATGACAGGTCGGGATGAAAAACTGTTTTTT
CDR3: CASSMTGRDEKLFF

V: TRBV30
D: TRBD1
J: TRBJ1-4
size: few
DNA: TGTGCCTGGAGCCCCTATAGGGGGCCCTGGGAAAAACTGTTTTTT
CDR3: CAWSPYRGPWEKLFF

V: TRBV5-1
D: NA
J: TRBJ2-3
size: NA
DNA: TGCGCCAGCAGCCGTGACATATCCACAGATACGCAGTATTTT
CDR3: CASSRDISTDTQYF

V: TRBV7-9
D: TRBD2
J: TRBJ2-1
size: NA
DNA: TGTGCCAGCAGCCTCGGGATAGCGGGAGCCTCCTACAATGAGCAGTTCTTC
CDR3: CASSLGIAGASYNEQFF

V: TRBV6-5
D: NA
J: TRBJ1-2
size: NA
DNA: TGTGCCAGCAGTTATAGTGGCTCGGGATCCTATGGCTACACCTTC
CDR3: CASSYSGSGSYGYTF

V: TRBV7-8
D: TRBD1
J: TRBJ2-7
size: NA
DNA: TGTGCCAGCAGCTTAGCGATTGGGACAGGGACCTACGAGCAGTACTTC
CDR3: CASSLAIGTGTYEQYF

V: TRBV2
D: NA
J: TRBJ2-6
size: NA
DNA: TGTGCCAGCAGCCACAGGGGACTCTCTGGGGCCAACGTCCTGACTTTC
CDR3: CASSHRGLSGANVLTF

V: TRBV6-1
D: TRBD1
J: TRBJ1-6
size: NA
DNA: TGTGCCAGCAGCTCGGGACAGAAGAATTCACCCCTCCACTTT
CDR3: CASSSGQKNSPLHF

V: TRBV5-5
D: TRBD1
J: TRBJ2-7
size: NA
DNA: TGTGCCAGCAGCTTGGAGGGACAGGGGTACGAGCAGTACTTC
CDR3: CASSLEGQGYEQYF

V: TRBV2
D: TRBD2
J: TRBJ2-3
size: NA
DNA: TGTGCCAGCAGTGGCGGGAGGGTAACAGATACGCAGTATTTT
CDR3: CASSGGRVTDTQYF

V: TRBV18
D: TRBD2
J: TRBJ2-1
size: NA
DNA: TGTGCCAGCTCACCACCGGCAGGGAGGGATGAGCAGTTCTTC
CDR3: CASSPPAGRDEQFF

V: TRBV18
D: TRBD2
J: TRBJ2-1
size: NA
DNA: TGTGCCAGCTCAAAGACTAGCGGGCACGATGAGCAGTTCTTC
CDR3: CASSKTSGHDEQFF

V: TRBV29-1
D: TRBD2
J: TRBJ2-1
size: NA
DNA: TGCAGCGTTCCGCTAGCGGGATCTTACAATGAGCAGTTCTTC
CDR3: CSVPLAGSYNEQFF

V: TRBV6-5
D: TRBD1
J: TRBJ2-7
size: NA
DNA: TGTGCCAGCCATTCAGGGGGTGCCTCCTACGAGCAGTACTTC
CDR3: CASHSGGASYEQYF

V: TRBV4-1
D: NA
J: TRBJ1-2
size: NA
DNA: TGCGCCAGCAGCCAAGCGCGGGAAAAACGGGGCTACACCTTC
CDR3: CASSQAREKRGYTF

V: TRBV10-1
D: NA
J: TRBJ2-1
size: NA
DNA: TGCGCCAGCAGTGCAACTGACTCCTACAATGAGCAGTTCTTC
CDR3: CASSATDSYNEQFF

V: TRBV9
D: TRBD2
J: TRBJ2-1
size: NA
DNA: TGTGCCAGCAGCGTATTAAGCGGGGGGGGGAGTGAGCAGTTCTTC
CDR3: CASSVLSGGGSEQFF

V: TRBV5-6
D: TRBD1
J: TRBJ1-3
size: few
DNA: TGTGCCAGCAGCTTGGCAGGGGACAGCTCTGGAAACACCATATATTTT
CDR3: CASSLAGDSSGNTIYF

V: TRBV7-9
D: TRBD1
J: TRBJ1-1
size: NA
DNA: TGTGCCAGCAGCGGCCGGGACAGGGGGAAAGCTTTCTTT
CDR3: CASSGRDRGKAFF

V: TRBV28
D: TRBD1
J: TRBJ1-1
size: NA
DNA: TGTGCCAGCAGTCATCGGACAGGGGCGAACACTGAAGCTTTCTTT
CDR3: CASSHRTGANTEAFF

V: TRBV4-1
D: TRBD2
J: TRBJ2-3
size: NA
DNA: TGCGCCAGCAGCCAAGAGACTAGCGGGAGGGCCACAGATACGCAGTATTTT
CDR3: CASSQETSGRATDTQYF

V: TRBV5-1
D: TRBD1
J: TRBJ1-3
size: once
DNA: TGCGCCAGCAGCCAACCGGGACAGGGGTTGGACACCATATATTTT
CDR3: CASSQPGQGLDTIYF

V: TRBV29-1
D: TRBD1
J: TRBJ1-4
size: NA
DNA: TGCAGCGTTGGGACAGGGGGCGTTGAAAAACTGTTTTTT
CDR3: CSVGTGGVEKLFF